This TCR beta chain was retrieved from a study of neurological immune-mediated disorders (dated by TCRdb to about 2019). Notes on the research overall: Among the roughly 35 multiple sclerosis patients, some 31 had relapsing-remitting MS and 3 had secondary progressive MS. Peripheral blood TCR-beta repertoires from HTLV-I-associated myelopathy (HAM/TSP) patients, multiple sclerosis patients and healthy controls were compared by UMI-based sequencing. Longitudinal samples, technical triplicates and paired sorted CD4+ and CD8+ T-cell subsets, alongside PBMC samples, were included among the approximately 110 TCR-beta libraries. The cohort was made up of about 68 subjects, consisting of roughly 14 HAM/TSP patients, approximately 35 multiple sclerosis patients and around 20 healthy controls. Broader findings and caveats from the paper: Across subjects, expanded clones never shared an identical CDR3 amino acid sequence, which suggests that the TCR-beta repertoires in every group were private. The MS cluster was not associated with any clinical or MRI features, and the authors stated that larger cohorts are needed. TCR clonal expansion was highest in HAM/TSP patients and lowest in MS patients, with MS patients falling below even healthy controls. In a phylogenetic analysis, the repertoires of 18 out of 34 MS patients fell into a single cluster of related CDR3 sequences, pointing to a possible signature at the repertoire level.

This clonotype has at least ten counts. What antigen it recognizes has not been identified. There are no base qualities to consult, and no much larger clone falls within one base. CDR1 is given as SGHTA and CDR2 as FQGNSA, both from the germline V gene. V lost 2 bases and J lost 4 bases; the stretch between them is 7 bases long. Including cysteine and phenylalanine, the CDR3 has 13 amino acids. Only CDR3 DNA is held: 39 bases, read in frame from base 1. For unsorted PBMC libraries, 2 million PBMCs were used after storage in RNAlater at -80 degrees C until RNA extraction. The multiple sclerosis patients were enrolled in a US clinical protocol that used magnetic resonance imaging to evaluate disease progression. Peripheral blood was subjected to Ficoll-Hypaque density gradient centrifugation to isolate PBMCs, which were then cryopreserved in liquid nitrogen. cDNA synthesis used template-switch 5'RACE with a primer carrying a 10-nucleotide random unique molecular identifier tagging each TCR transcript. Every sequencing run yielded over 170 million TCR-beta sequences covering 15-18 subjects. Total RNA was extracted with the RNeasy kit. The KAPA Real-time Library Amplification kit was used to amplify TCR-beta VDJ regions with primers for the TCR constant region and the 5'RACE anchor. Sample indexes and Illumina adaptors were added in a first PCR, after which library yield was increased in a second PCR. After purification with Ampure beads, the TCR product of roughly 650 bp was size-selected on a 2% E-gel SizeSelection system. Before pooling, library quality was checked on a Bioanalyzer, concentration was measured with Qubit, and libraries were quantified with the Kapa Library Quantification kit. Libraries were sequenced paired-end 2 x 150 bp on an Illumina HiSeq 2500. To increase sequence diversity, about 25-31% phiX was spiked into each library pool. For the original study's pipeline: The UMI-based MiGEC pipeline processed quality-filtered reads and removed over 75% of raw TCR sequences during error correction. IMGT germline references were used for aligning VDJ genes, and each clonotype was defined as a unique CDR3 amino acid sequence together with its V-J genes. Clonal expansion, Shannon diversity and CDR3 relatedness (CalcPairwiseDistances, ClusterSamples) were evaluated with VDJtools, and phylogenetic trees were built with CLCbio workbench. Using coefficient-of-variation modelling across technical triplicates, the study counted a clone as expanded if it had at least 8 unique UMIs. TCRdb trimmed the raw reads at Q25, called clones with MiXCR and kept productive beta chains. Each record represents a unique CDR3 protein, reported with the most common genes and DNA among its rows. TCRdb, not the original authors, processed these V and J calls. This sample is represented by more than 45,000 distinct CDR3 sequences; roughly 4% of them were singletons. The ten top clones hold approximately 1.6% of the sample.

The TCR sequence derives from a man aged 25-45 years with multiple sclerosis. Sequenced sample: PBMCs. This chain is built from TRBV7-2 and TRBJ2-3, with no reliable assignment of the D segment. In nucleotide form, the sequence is TGTGCCAGCAGCTTAAAGTCGGCAGATACGCAGTATTTT. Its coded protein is CASSLKSADTQYF.